The entry that follows covers one TCR beta chain sequence. The source of the sample is a study of blood T cell repertoires in COVID-19. Original processing notes: Quantification of nucleated cells was approximated via reference gene primer amplification. TCRdb's copy holds only in-frame clones and misses some; the assay was immunoSEQ multiplex PCR. V, J and clone size were drawn from that table, and D and trimming were deduced from the DNA. The table has fewer than 400,000 clones, around 86% seen once. Across over 20 US areas, participants ranged in age from about 18 to 90 years. Self-reported history from a screening survey and questionnaire set each donor's cohort. All recovered Cohort 3 donors got two negative PCRs, got clearance, or saw symptom resolution. V lost 5 bases and J lost 0; bases outside the gene matches: 8. The CDR3 spans 15 residues. Germline V gives CDR1 SGHRS, CDR2 YFSETQ.

The material sequenced was PBMCs or T cells enriched from blood (not recorded which). The V call is TRBV5-1, the J call TRBJ2-7, with TRBD2 matching 7 bases. This TCR derives from a man aged 30 to 45 who had recovered from COVID-19. This CDR3 reads CASSRGDSSSYEQYF. Written as DNA, the CDR3 is TGCGCCAGCAGTCGGGGGGACTCGAGCTCCTACGAGCAGTACTTC. Full variable domain (rest looked up from reference TRBV5-1 and TRBJ2-7): KAGVTQTPRYLIKTRGQQVTLSCSPISGHRSVSWYQQTPGQGLQFLFEYFSETQRNKGNFPGRFSGRQFSNSRSEMNVSTLELGDSALYLCASSRGDSSSYEQYFGPGTRLTVT.